These 20 T cell receptor beta chains were sequenced from one sample in a study of T-cell reconstitution after alpha-beta-depleted transplantation in children. The TCRbeta library was prepared with unique molecular identifiers. TCRdb used MiXCR to reprocess the PCR reads, holding one entry per CDR3 protein. The top ten clones hold 25% to 30% of a sample with a few hundred thousand distinct CDR3 sequences, about 40% of them seen once. This material consisted of PBMCs, taken before TCRalphabeta/CD19-depleted stem cell transplant. The receptors originated from a girl aged 2 to 10 with aplastic anemia, due to receive a stem cell transplant.

This clonotype was seen a few times. This chain uses TRBV12-3 or TRBV12-4 with TRBJ2-3; D remains ambiguous. There are 13 residues in the CDR3. V was cut by 3 bases and J by 5 bases, with 9 bases left in between. Here the CDR3 reads CASSFRPGDTQYF. The CDR3 coding sequence is TGTGCCAGCAGTTTCCGACCCGGAGATACGCAGTATTTT.

V is TRBV20-1 and J is TRBJ2-7; 8 bases agree with TRBD2. The CDR3 spans 14 residues. V lost 5 bases and J lost 3; bases outside the gene matches: 9. Germline assignment: CDR1 DFQATT and CDR2 SNEGSKA (reference sequence). The CDR3 nucleotides are TGCAGTGCTCCCCCGGGACTAGGGGGCTACGAGCAGTACTTC. Translated, it gives CSAPPGLGGYEQYF.

In DNA, the CDR3 is TGTGCCAGCAGCCCTGTAGCGGGAGGGGATTTCAATGAGCAGTTCTTC. This codes for CASSPVAGGDFNEQFF. The chain is built from TRBV13 and TRBJ2-1, with 11 nucleotides matching TRBD2. Germline V CDR1 and CDR2: PRHDT, FYEKMQ (reference sequence). The CDR3 is made up of 16 amino acids. J gave up 6 bases and V 5 bases, and 9 bases lay outside the gene matches.

This clonotype was found many times. This chain joins TRBV4-2 and TRBJ2-2; D is unclear. The length of the CDR3 is 15 residues. With 0 bases removed from V and 0 bases from J, the gap between germline ends came to 5 bases. CDR1 and CDR2 (germline): LGHNA, YNFKEQ. CDR3 nucleotide sequence: TGTGCCAGCAGCCAAGAGGCGTCGAACACCGGGGAGCTGTTTTTT. It yields the protein CASSQEASNTGELFF.

The gene calls are TRBV20-1 and TRBJ2-7; 13 bases map to TRBD2. Germline V gene data show CDR1 as DFQATT and CDR2 as SNEGSKA (reference sequence). V was pared by 6 bases and J by 4 bases, with 21 bases of the junction left unmatched. The CDR3 is 19 residues long. The CDR3 region is CSASPFRTSGSRRLYEQYF. DNA for the CDR3: TGCAGTGCCTCCCCCTTTCGGACTAGCGGGAGCCGGCGGCTGTACGAGCAGTACTTC.

V and J are TRBV5-1 and TRBJ2-1, with D perhaps assigned TRBD1 or TRBD2 (6 bases each). Looked up from germline, CDR1 is SGHRS and CDR2 is YFSETQ. The ends were cut back, 4 bases at V and 5 bases at J, with 16 bases in the middle. The CDR3 runs 15 residues. This CDR3 reads CASSLRGAQDNEQFF. CDR3 DNA: TGCGCCAGCAGCCTGAGGGGGGCCCAAGACAATGAGCAGTTCTTC.

The chain is built from TRBV5-6 and TRBJ2-7; 11 bases are a match to TRBD2. Trimming cost V 2 bases and J 6 bases; bases outside gene matches: 13. The CDR3 loop spans 17 amino acids. Germline-derived CDR1 and CDR2 are SGHDT and YYEEEE. CDR3 residues: CASSLRGGGLADLEQYF. DNA for the CDR3: TGTGCCAGCAGCTTAAGGGGAGGGGGACTAGCGGACCTCGAGCAGTACTTC.

The chain joins TRBV2 to TRBJ2-3, with D possibly TRBD2 on 6 matching bases. V lost 1 base, J lost 5 bases, and 16 bases lay in between. This CDR3 is 16 amino acids long. The germline CDR1 and CDR2 sequences are SNHLY and FYNNEI. In nucleotides, the CDR3 is TGTGCCAGCAGTGAAGGGGTGTGGGAGGCGGTAGATACGCAGTATTTT. It specifies CASSEGVWEAVDTQYF.

The gene calls are TRBV5-5 and TRBJ2-1, with D possibly TRBD2 on 6 matching bases. The V and J ends lost 2 bases and 4 bases respectively, with 16 bases between them. CDR3 size: 16 residues. The germline V gene encodes CDR1 SGHKS and CDR2 YYEKEE (reference sequence). The CDR3, as DNA: TGTGCCAGCAGCTTTGCGAGCGGGTCCCTTTACAATGAGCAGTTCTTC. This translates into CASSFASGSLYNEQFF.

The chain combines TRBV12-3 or TRBV12-4 with TRBJ2-1; 8 positions match TRBD1. The CDR3 runs 13 residues. The V and J ends lost 8 bases and 1 base, in that order; junction bases with no gene match: 1. This chain's CDR3 is CASRDRSYNEQFF. CDR3 nucleotide sequence: TGTGCCAGCCGGGACAGGTCCTACAATGAGCAGTTCTTC.

The rearrangement uses TRBV15 and TRBJ2-6, with D unresolved. Germline loops: CDR1 LNHNV, CDR2 YYDKDF (reference sequence). V was shortened by 1 base and J by 0 bases, with 10 bases between the two germline ends. CDR3 length: 17 amino acids. CDR3 protein: CATSRVPPDSGANVLTF. CDR3 sequence (DNA): TGTGCCACCAGCAGAGTCCCCCCTGACTCTGGGGCCAACGTCCTGACTTTC.

The chain is built from TRBV7-6 and TRBJ2-1, with 7 bases that match TRBD2. Germline assignment: CDR1 SGHVS and CDR2 FNYEAQ. The CDR3 covers 15 residues. The CDR3 sequence is CASQPLAVSNNEQFF. CDR3 DNA sequence: TGTGCGTCTCAACCGCTAGCGGTCTCTAACAATGAGCAGTTCTTC.

The J gene is TRBJ2-1, the V gene TRBV20-1; 10 bases map to TRBD2. Germline V CDR1 and CDR2: DFQATT, SNEGSKA (reference sequence). V lost 2 bases and J lost 6; bases outside the gene matches: 7. The CDR3 consists of 15 residues. Written as DNA, the CDR3 is TGCAGTGCTAGACCGCTAGCGGGAGTAACCAATGAGCAGTTCTTC. Protein sequence: CSARPLAGVTNEQFF.

The rearrangement uses TRBV12-3 or TRBV12-4 and TRBJ2-5; the D gene is possibly TRBD2 (6 bases). Trimming took 6 bases from V and 2 from J, leaving 16 bases between them. This CDR3 region has 15 residues. This CDR3 reads CASSRHTAGQETQYF. The CDR3 DNA follows: TGTGCCAGCAGCCGGCACACGGCGGGGCAAGAGACCCAGTACTTC.

The gene calls are TRBV20-1 and TRBJ2-7; 12 positions agree with TRBD2. Germline V lookup: CDR1 DFQATT, CDR2 SNEGSKA (reference sequence). Germline trimming cut 3 bases from V and 0 bases from J; bases unmatched to any gene: 3. The CDR3 runs to 15 residues. CDR3 DNA sequence: TGCAGTGCTAGGACTAGCGGGGGTAGCTCCTACGAGCAGTACTTC. Residues: CSARTSGGSSYEQYF.

This clonotype appeared many times. V and J are TRBV29-1 and TRBJ1-1; D uncertain. Trimming left V 6 bases short and J 1 base short, with 12 bases between. The germline V gene encodes CDR1 SQVTM and CDR2 ANQGSEA. This CDR3 comprises 13 residues. The CDR3 here is CSVLERPNTEAFF. In DNA form, the CDR3 reads TGCAGCGTCCTCGAACGACCGAACACTGAAGCTTTCTTT.

The V call is TRBV20-1, the J call TRBJ1-1; a weak D match, TRBD1 (6 bases). Trimming pared 2 bases from V and 4 bases from J, leaving 14 bases between. Germline values: CDR1 DFQATT, CDR2 SNEGSKA (reference sequence). The CDR3 is made up of 14 amino acids. The CDR3 DNA sequence: TGCAGTGCTAGAAAACAGGGAGTGATCACTGAAGCTTTCTTT. Amino acids: CSARKQGVITEAFF.

This clonotype is a singleton in its sample. The rearrangement joins TRBV20-1 to TRBJ2-2, with D tentatively TRBD2 (5 bases). The CDR3 covers 16 residues. V lost 2 bases and J 1 base, leaving 14 bases between the germline ends. The germline CDR1 and CDR2 sequences are DFQATT and SNEGSKA (reference sequence). The CDR3 loop reads CSARSGSEQNTGELFF. The DNA for the CDR3 is TGCAGTGCTAGAAGTGGTAGCGAGCAGAACACCGGGGAGCTGTTTTTT.

This clonotype was counted only a few times. J is TRBJ1-5 and V is TRBV20-1; TRBD1 matches at 12 bases. This CDR3 has 15 amino acids. Germline V CDR1 and CDR2: DFQATT, SNEGSKA (reference sequence). Unmatched junction bases numbered 6, after V lost 2 bases and J lost 7 bases. The CDR3 loop is CSARRPGTGGQPQHF. DNA for the CDR3: TGCAGTGCTAGACGTCCCGGGACAGGGGGCCAGCCCCAGCATTTT.

This clonotype was picked up one time. The rearrangement uses TRBV6-1 and TRBJ2-5, with 8 nucleotides matching TRBD2. The germline CDR1 and CDR2 sequences are MNHNS and SASEGT. Trimming at V came to 5 bases and at J to 7 bases, leaving 12 bases not matched to a gene. CDR3 length equals 15 residues. The CDR3 reads CASSRTRTSTGTQYF. The CDR3 region has the DNA TGTGCCAGCAGTCGAACCCGGACTAGCACTGGGACCCAGTACTTC.